This TCR beta chain was captured in a study of blood T cell repertoires in COVID-19. As for the study in general: The United States, Italy and Spain supplied acute and convalescent COVID-19 samples. The cDNA or gDNA used as material had been derived from T cells, B-cell-depleted T cells, or PBMCs.

CDR1 is SGHDN, CDR2 FVKESK, per germline. The V end lost 1 base, the J end lost 11 bases, and 11 bases lay between the germline ends. This CDR3 region has 12 residues. In the authors' workflow: Using reference gene primer amplification, nucleated cell counts were estimated. Sequenced by immunoSEQ multiplex PCR; TCRdb stores in-frame clones only, minus some. For V, J and clone size, that table is used; D and trimming come from the DNA. The table shows about 140,000 clones, with 81% occurring only once. The clonotype comes from a woman aged 60-75 years with active or convalescent COVID-19. The sample consisted of peripheral blood. The V and J genes are TRBV14 and TRBJ1-1, with D maybe TRBD1 (6 bases). The CDR3 DNA reads TGTGCCAGCAGCCAAGTTAAGGGGGAGGCTTTCTTT. Its protein is CASSQVKGEAFF.